A selection of T cell receptor beta chains follows, all from one sample in a study of OX40 agonist ivuxolimab in advanced cancers. Using immunoSEQ multiplex PCR, the repertoire was profiled, and TCRdb retains in-frame clones only, with some absent. The sample yields about 83,000 clones, approximately 85% seen once. This sample comprised CD4+ or CD8+ T cells sorted from blood, obtained in a trial of the OX40 agonist ivuxolimab. The origin of the receptors is an adult with an advanced solid tumor such as melanoma, head and neck, liver or kidney cancer. Each CDR3 is given with its conserved first and last residue. A D gene is named only where the DNA matches it firmly. The listing skips clone size in some rows; elsewhere it reads once, few, many or a size class.

clone_size	d_call	cdr3_length	j_call	v_call	cdr3_nt	cdr3_aa
NA	NA	13	TRBJ1-2	TRBV30	TGTGCCTGGAGTGCGGGGAAACTCTATGGCTACACCTTC	CAWSAGKLYGYTF
NA	NA	16	TRBJ1-1	TRBV6-5	TGTGCCAGCAGTTCCGGAGGCCAGACAAAGAACACTGAAGCTTTCTTT	CASSSGGQTKNTEAFF
NA	TRBD1	14	TRBJ1-2	TRBV4-3	TGCGCCAGCAGCCCACAGGGGGGTCCCTATGGCTACACCTTC	CASSPQGGPYGYTF
NA	TRBD2	16	TRBJ2-7	TRBV19	TGTGCCAGTAGTTTTACAACCGGGACTAGCGGTTACGAGCAGTACTTC	CASSFTTGTSGYEQYF
once	NA	15	TRBJ1-3	TRBV7-8	TGTGCCAGCAGCTTAGGCCGGGACTCTGGAAACACCATATATTTT	CASSLGRDSGNTIYF
NA	TRBD2	12	TRBJ2-7	TRBV11-2	TGTGCCAGCAGCGCTAGCGGCGGCGAGCAGTACTTC	CASSASGGEQYF
NA	NA	13	TRBJ2-7	TRBV27	TGTGCCAGCAAAAACCCGGAGGCCTACGAGCAGTACTTC	CASKNPEAYEQYF
NA	TRBD1	15	TRBJ1-5	TRBV18	TGTGCCAGCTCACCACTGCAGGGGGCGGGACAGCCCCAGCATTTT	CASSPLQGAGQPQHF
NA	NA	13	TRBJ2-7	TRBV30	TGTGCCCTGGAGGTGGGTAATCTCTACGAGCAGTACTTC	CALEVGNLYEQYF
NA	TRBD1	15	TRBJ2-3	TRBV12-5	TGTGCTAGTGGTCCCTCCAGGGGGCGGACAGATACGCAGTATTTT	CASGPSRGRTDTQYF
NA	NA	15	TRBJ1-3	TRBV5-1	TGCGCCAGCAGCACCGGGGAGTATACTGGAAACACCATATATTTT	CASSTGEYTGNTIYF
NA	TRBD1	17	TRBJ2-4	TRBV4-1	TGCGCCAGCAGCCAGAACTATGGGGACAGGGGAAAAAACATTCAGTACTTC	CASSQNYGDRGKNIQYF
few	NA	13	TRBJ1-1	TRBV29-1	TGCAGCGTTGATGGGGTTATGAACACTGAAGCTTTCTTT	CSVDGVMNTEAFF
NA	TRBD2	16	TRBJ2-3	TRBV7-3	TGTGCCAGCAGCCCGGGACTAGCGGGGGTAACCGATACGCAGTATTTT	CASSPGLAGVTDTQYF
NA	NA	10	TRBJ2-7	TRBV20-1	TGCAGTGCTAGCCGGAACGAGCAGTACTTC	CSASRNEQYF
once	NA	13	TRBJ2-7	TRBV11-2	TGTGCCAGCAGCGTTCCGGGTATCTACGAGCAGTACTTC	CASSVPGIYEQYF
NA	TRBD1	12	TRBJ1-5	TRBV29-1	TGCAGCGTTGGACAGGGAAGTCAGCCCCAGCATTTT	CSVGQGSQPQHF
NA	NA	15	TRBJ2-7	TRBV27	TGTGCCAGCAGTCCTCAGCAGCGAGGGGGCTACGAGCAGTACTTC	CASSPQQRGGYEQYF
NA	TRBD1	15	TRBJ2-7	TRBV4-1	TGCGCCAGCAGCGAGACAGGGGGCCTCTCCTACGAGCAGTACTTC	CASSETGGLSYEQYF
NA	NA	15	TRBJ2-1	TRBV7-2	TGTGCCAGCAGCCTGATGGGCCAGGTCCGCAATGAGCAGTTCTTC	CASSLMGQVRNEQFF
NA	NA	17	TRBJ2-2	TRBV5-4	TGTGCCAGCAGCTTGGATCCGGGGGCGATTGACACCGGGGAGCTGTTTTTT	CASSLDPGAIDTGELFF
NA	NA	13	TRBJ2-7	TRBV28	TGTGCCAGCGCCCAGGGGAATGAGGACGAGCAGTACTTC	CASAQGNEDEQYF
NA	NA	16	TRBJ1-6	TRBV27	TGTGCCAGCAGGGGGGGGTCGACAGGACGTAATTCACCCCTCCACTTT	CASRGGSTGRNSPLHF